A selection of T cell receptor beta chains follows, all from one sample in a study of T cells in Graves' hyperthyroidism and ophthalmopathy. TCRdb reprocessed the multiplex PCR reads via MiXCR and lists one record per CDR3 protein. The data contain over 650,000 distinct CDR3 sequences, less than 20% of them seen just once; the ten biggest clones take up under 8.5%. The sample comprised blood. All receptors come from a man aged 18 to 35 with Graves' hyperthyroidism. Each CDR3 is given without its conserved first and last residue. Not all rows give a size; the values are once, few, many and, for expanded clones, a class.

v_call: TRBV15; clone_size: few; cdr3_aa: ATSGGTGFTGELF
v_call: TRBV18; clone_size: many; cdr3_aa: ASSSRQGSTDTQY
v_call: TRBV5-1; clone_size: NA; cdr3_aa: ASSPGSDEQY
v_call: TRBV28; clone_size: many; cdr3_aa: ASRPTSIYEQF
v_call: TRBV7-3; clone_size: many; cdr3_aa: ASSSAGADNTQY
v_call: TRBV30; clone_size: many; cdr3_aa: AWSVQGPQPQH
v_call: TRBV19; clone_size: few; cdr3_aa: ASRPQGFSYEQY
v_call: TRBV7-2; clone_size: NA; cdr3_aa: ASSSGGGGPPADFSYNEQF
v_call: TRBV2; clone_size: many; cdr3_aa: ASSSGRVITDTQY
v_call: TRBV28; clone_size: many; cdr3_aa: ASSLGPATNSPLH
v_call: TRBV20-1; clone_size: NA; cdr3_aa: SAGTGQNEKLF
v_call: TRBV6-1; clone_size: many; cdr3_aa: ASSEFGTDSYGYT
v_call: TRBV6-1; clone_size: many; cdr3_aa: ASSYGSGGPNEQF
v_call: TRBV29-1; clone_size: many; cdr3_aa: SVVTGPNYGYT
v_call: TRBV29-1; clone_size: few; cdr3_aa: SVSPGLAATGELF
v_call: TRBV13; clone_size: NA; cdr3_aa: ASSLLRSLNTEAF
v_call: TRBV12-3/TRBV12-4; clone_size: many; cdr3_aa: ASSLEKGHYYNEQF
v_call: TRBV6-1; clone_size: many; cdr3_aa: ASNLRLDTEAF
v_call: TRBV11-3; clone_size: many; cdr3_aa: ASSYRGTGANNEQF
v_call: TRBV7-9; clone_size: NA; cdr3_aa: ASSTSEAVLAKNIQY
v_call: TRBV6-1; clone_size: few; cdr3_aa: ASKARGPGEQY
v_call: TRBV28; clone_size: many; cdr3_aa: ASSRDSTFYGYT
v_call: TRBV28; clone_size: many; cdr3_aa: ASRVTSSYEQY
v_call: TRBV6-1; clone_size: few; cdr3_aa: ASSPEGAFYEQF
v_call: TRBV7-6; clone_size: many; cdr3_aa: ASSPRTGYEQY
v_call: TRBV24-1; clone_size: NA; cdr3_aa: ATSDHRMGEQF
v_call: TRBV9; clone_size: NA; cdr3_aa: ASSVGTQTDIQY
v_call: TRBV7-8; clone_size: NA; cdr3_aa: ASSTVWGHAKNIQY